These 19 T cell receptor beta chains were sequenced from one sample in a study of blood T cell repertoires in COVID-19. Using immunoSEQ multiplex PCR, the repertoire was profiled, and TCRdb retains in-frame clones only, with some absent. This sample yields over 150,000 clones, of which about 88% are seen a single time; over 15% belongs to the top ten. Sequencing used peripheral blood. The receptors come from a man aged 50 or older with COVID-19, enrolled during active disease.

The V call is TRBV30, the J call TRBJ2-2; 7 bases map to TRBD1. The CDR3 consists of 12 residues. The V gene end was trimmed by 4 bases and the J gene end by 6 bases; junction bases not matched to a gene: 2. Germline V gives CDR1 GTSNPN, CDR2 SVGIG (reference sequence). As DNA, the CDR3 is TGTGCCTGGACAGGGGGACCCGGGGAGCTGTTTTTT. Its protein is CAWTGGPGELFF.

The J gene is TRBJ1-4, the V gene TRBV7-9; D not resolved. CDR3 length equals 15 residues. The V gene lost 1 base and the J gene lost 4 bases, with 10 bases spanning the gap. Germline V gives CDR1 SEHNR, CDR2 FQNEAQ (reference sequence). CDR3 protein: CASSLGADFNEKLFF. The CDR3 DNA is TGTGCCAGCAGCTTAGGAGCGGACTTTAATGAAAAACTGTTTTTT.

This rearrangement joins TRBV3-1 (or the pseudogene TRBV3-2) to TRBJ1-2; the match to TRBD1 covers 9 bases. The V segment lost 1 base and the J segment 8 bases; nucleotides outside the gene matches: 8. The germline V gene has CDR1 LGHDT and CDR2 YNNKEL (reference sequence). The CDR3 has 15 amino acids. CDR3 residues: CASSQAGQGSEGYTF. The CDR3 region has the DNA TGTGCCAGCAGCCAAGCGGGACAGGGATCTGAGGGCTACACCTTC.

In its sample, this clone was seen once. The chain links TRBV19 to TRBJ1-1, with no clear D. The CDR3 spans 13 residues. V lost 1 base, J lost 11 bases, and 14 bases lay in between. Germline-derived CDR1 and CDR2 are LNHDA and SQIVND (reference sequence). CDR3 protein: CASSIAYSGGAFF. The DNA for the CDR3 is TGTGCCAGTAGTATAGCATATTCCGGCGGGGCTTTCTTT.

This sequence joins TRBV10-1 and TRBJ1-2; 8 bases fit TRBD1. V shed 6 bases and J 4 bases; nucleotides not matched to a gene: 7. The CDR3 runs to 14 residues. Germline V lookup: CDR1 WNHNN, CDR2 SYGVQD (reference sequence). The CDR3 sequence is CASRDREMIYGYTF. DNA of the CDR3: TGCGCCAGCAGGGACAGGGAGATGATCTATGGCTACACCTTC.

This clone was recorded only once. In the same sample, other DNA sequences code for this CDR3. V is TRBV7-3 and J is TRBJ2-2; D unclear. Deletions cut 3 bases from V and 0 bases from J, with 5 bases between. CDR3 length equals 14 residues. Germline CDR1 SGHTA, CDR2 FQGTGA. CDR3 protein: CASSFGANTGELFF. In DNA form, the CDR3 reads TGTGCCAGCAGCTTTGGAGCGAACACCGGGGAGCTGTTTTTT.

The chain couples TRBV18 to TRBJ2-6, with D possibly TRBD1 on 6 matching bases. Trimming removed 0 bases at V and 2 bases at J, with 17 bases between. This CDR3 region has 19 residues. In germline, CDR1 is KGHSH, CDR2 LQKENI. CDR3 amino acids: CASSPPNRALLAGANVLTF. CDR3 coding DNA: TGTGCCAGCTCACCACCGAACAGGGCATTATTAGCTGGGGCCAACGTCCTGACTTTC.

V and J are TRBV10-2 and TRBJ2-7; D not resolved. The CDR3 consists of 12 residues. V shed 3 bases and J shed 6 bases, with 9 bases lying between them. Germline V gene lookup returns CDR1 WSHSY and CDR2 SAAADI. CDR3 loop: CASSESVGEQYF. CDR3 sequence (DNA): TGCGCCAGCAGTGAATCGGTTGGCGAGCAGTACTTC.

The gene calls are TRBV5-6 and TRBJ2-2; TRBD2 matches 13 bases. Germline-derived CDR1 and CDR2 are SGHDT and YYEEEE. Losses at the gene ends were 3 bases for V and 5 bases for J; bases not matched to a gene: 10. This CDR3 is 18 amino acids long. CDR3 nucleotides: TGTGCCAGCAGCTGGCTTAAACTAGCGGGAGGGCCGACCGGGGAGCTGTTTTTT. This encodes CASSWLKLAGGPTGELFF. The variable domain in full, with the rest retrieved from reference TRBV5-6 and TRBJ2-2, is DAGVTQSPTHLIKTRGQQVTLRCSPKSGHDTVSWYQQALGQGPQFIFQYYEEEERQRGNFPDRFSGHQFPNYSSELNVNALLLGDSALYLCASSWLKLAGGPTGELFFGEGSRLTVL.

The CDR3 region is CASSIDSTAGAEETQYF. For the CDR3, the DNA is TGTGCCAGTAGTATAGATTCCACAGCGGGAGCGGAAGAGACCCAGTACTTC. This sequence joins TRBV19 and TRBJ2-5; 8 bases agree with TRBD2. V shed 0 bases and J 3 bases; nucleotides not matched to a gene: 9. Germline V CDR1 and CDR2: LNHDA, SQIVND (reference sequence). This CDR3 comprises 17 residues. The full variable domain, completed using reference TRBV19 and TRBJ2-5, is DGGITQSPKYLFRKEGQNVTLSCEQNLNHDAMYWYRQDPGQGLRLIYYSQIVNDFQKGDIAEGYSVSREKKESFPLTVTSAQKNPTAFYLCASSIDSTAGAEETQYFGPGTRLLVL.

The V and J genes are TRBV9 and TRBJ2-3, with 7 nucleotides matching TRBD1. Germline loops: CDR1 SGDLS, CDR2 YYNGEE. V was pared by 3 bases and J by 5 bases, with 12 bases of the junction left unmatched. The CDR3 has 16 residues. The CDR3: CASSARQGSQGDTQYF. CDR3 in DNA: TGTGCCAGCAGCGCAAGACAGGGCTCACAAGGAGATACGCAGTATTTT.

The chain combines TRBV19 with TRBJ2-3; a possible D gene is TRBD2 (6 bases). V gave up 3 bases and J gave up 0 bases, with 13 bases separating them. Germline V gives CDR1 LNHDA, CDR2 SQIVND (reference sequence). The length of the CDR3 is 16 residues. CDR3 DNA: TGTGCCAGTAGTATCATGGGCGGGGCCAGCACAGATACGCAGTATTTT. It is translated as CASSIMGGASTDTQYF.

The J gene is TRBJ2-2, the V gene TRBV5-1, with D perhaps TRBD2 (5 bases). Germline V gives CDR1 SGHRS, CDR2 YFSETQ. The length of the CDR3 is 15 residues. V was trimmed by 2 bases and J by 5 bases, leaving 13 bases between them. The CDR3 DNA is TGCGCCAGCAGCTTTATACAAACGGGAACCGGGGAGCTGTTTTTT. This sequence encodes CASSFIQTGTGELFF. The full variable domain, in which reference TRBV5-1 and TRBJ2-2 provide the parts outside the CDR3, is KAGVTQTPRYLIKTRGQQVTLSCSPISGHRSVSWYQQTPGQGLQFLFEYFSETQRNKGNFPGRFSGRQFSNSRSEMNVSTLELGDSALYLCASSFIQTGTGELFFGEGSRLTVL.

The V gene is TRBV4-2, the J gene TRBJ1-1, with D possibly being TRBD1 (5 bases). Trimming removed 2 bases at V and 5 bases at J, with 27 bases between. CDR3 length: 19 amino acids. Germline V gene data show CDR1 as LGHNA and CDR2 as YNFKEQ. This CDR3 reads CASSQYRQGTPRDSTEAFF. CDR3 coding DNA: TGTGCCAGCAGCCAATATAGGCAGGGAACACCTAGGGATAGTACTGAAGCTTTCTTT.

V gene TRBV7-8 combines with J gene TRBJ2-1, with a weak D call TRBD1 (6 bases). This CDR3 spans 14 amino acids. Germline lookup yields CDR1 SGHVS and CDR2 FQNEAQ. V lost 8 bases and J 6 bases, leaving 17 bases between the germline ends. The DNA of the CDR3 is TGTGCCAGCTGCCTGGGTGGGGGCCCCAATGAGCAGTTCTTC. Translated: CASCLGGGPNEQFF.

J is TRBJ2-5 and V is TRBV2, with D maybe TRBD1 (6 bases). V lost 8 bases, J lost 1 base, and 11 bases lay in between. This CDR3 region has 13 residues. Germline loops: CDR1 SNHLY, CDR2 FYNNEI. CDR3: CASSGVVQETQYF. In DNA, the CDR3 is TGTGCCAGCTCAGGGGTGGTCCAAGAGACCCAGTACTTC.

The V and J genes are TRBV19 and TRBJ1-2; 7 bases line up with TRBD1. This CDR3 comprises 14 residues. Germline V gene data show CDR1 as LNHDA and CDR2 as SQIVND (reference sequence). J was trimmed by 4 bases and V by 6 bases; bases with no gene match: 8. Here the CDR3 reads CASRIPGQIYGYTF. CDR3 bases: TGTGCCAGTAGGATCCCGGGACAGATCTATGGCTACACCTTC.

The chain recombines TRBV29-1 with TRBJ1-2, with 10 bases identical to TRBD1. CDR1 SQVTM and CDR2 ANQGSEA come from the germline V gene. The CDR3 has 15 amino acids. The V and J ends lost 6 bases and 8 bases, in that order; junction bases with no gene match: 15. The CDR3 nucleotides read TGCAGCGTGGGGGCCGGGACAGGGGTAAACTTGGGCTACACCTTC. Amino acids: CSVGAGTGVNLGYTF.

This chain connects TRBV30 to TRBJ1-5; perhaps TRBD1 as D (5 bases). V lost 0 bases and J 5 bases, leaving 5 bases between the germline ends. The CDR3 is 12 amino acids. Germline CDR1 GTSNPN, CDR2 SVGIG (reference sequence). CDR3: CAWSVRDQPQHF. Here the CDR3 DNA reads TGTGCCTGGAGTGTCAGGGATCAGCCCCAGCATTTT.